This T cell receptor beta chain was profiled in a study of cytomegalovirus exposure and HLA in healthy donors. Regarding the study as a whole: About 90% or about 30% of the time was how often most TCR beta V segments were productive, according to an earlier analysis. A later analysis, which compared TCR beta chains of equal frequency, found the HLA-associated ones more clonally expanded.

PCR involved 60 Vbeta and 13 Jbeta primers. Measured with immunoSEQ multiplex PCR; TCRdb has only the in-frame clones, and not every one. The sample holds 100,000 to 150,000 clones, 70% to 75% seen once. Concerning this clone: Its target is not known.

This TCR was recovered from a male donor in good health and CMV-seronegative. Sequenced input: PBMCs.

The CDR3 reads CASSLEGQGAQETQYF. In DNA form, the CDR3 reads TGTGCCAGCAGCTTAGAGGGACAGGGGGCCCAAGAGACCCAGTACTTC. The rearrangement links TRBV7-8 to TRBJ2-5; 12 nucleotides align to TRBD1. The CDR3 runs 16 residues. J lost 1 base, V lost 1 base, and 1 base had no gene match. Germline V gene sequence: CDR1 SGHVS, CDR2 FQNEAQ.